Below are 21 T cell receptor beta chains sequenced from a single sample in a study of shared clonotypes between healthy human individuals. Clones were read by immunoSEQ multiplex PCR, and TCRdb kept only the in-frame ones, dropping some. The sample consists of around 510,000 clones, more than 95% of them appearing once. Sequenced sample: naive CD4+ T cells sorted from blood. Subset given: CD45RA+ positively selected. All receptors come from a woman under 40 in good health.

The chain uses TRBV28 and TRBJ2-7; 7 bases agree with TRBD1. V dropped 6 bases and J dropped 0; count of bases not matched to a gene: 8. The germline CDR1 and CDR2 sequences are MDHEN and SYDVKM. There are 15 residues in the CDR3. The CDR3 DNA reads as TGTGCCAGCAGCTCGGGACAGATATTCTCCTACGAGCAGTACTTC. This codes for CASSSGQIFSYEQYF. Drawing the rest from reference TRBV28 and TRBJ2-7, the complete variable domain is DVKVTQSSRYLVKRTGEKVFLECVQDMDHENMFWYRQDPGLGLRLIYFSYDVKMKEKGDIPEGYSVSREKKERFSLILESASTNQTSMYLCASSSGQIFSYEQYFGPGTRLTVT.

The chain carries TRBV7-6 and TRBJ2-5; TRBD2 is a possible D gene (6 bases). This CDR3 has 14 amino acids. Germline CDR1 is SGHVS and CDR2 is FNYEAQ. Trimming pared 1 base from V and 5 bases from J, leaving 11 bases between. The CDR3 DNA follows: TGTGCCAGCAGCTTAGTGCGGGGTGGGGAGACCCAGTACTTC. Translation gives CASSLVRGGETQYF. Full variable domain (missing parts from reference TRBV7-6 and TRBJ2-5): GAGVSQSPRYKVTKRGQDVALRCDPISGHVSLYWYRQALGQGPEFLTYFNYEAQQDKSGLPNDRFSAERPEGSISTLTIQRTEQRDSAMYRCASSLVRGGETQYFGPGTRLLVL.

The chain links TRBV6-1 to TRBJ1-2; TRBD1 matches at 9 bases. There are 14 residues in the CDR3. Germline assignment: CDR1 MNHNS and CDR2 SASEGT. V dropped 8 bases and J dropped 7; count of bases not matched to a gene: 11. For the CDR3, the DNA is TGTGCCAGCGGGAGGGACAGGGATCCATTTGGCTACACCTTC. This translates into CASGRDRDPFGYTF.

The rearrangement uses TRBV28 and TRBJ1-5; 7 nucleotides line up with TRBD1. V shed 6 bases, J shed 4 bases, and the junction held 15 bases outside the gene matches. Germline lookup yields CDR1 MDHEN and CDR2 SYDVKM. CDR3 length: 17 residues. The chain's CDR3 is CASRNRQGSSQNQPQHF. CDR3 DNA sequence: TGTGCCAGCAGGAATCGACAGGGAAGTTCCCAAAATCAGCCCCAGCATTTT.

The chain links TRBV6-4 to TRBJ1-2, with D hard to call. V gave up 6 bases and J gave up 3 bases, with 17 bases separating them. Germline CDR1 reads MRHNA; CDR2 reads SNTAGT. The CDR3 covers 15 residues. CDR3 loop: CASRRDPSTDYGYTF. CDR3 bases: TGTGCCAGCAGACGGGATCCTTCTACTGACTATGGCTACACCTTC.

CDR3: CASSVEGTGANVLTF. The CDR3 DNA follows: TGTGCCAGCAGCGTAGAAGGGACCGGGGCCAACGTCCTGACTTTC. V is TRBV9 and J is TRBJ2-6; possibly TRBD1 or TRBD2 for D (5 bases each). The CDR3 runs 15 residues. In germline, CDR1 is SGDLS, CDR2 YYNGEE. V was shortened by 0 bases and J by 4 bases, with 8 bases between the two germline ends.

V is TRBV5-4 and J is TRBJ2-7; TRBD2 aligns across 7 bases. The germline gives CDR1 SGHNT, CDR2 YYREEE (reference sequence). V lost 0 bases, J lost 4 bases, and 4 bases stayed unmatched. This CDR3 is 14 amino acids long. CDR3 sequence: CASSLGLAEYEQYF. The CDR3, as DNA: TGTGCCAGCAGCTTGGGCCTAGCGGAGTACGAGCAGTACTTC.

V usage is TRBV5-1 and J usage is TRBJ2-1; maybe TRBD2 (5 bases). The length of the CDR3 is 16 residues. V was clipped by 5 bases and J by 0 bases, with 15 bases between them. The germline V gene encodes CDR1 SGHRS and CDR2 YFSETQ. The CDR3 DNA reads as TGCGCCAGCAGGTCATGGACGGGGTCCTCCTACAATGAGCAGTTCTTC. Protein product: CASRSWTGSSYNEQFF.

This chain joins TRBV20-1 and TRBJ1-2; D is uncertain. This CDR3 region has 11 residues. V dropped 6 bases and J dropped 3 bases, with 8 bases sitting between them. Germline V CDR1 and CDR2: DFQATT, SNEGSKA (reference sequence). This CDR3 is CSAAAHYGYTF. For the CDR3, the DNA is TGCAGTGCGGCGGCTCACTATGGCTACACCTTC.

This rearrangement joins TRBV11-1 to TRBJ2-6; D is uncertain. With 1 base removed from V and 1 base from J, the gap between germline ends came to 5 bases. This CDR3 region has 15 residues. CDR1 and CDR2 from the germline V gene are SGHAT and FQDESV (reference sequence). The CDR3 sequence is CASSLDGSGANVLTF. CDR3 in DNA: TGTGCCAGCAGCTTAGACGGATCTGGGGCCAACGTCCTGACTTTC.

This clone appeared a single time. The chain uses TRBV4-1 and TRBJ2-7, with TRBD2 matching 7 bases. V lost 2 bases, J lost 4 bases, and 8 bases stayed unmatched. Germline V gene sequence: CDR1 MGHRA, CDR2 YSYEKL. The CDR3 loop spans 15 amino acids. CDR3 bases: TGCGCCAGCAGCCAACAACTAGCGCCTCCTTACGAGCAGTACTTC. Encoded protein: CASSQQLAPPYEQYF.

Of note for this clone: Other DNA sequences in this sample translate to the same CDR3. V usage is TRBV19 and J usage is TRBJ2-3; D is ambiguous. The CDR3 has 11 amino acids. Germline lookup yields CDR1 LNHDA and CDR2 SQIVND (reference sequence). Trimming left V 2 bases short and J 3 bases short, with 0 bases between. The CDR3 nucleotides read TGTGCCAGTAGTATAACAGATACGCAGTATTTT. Translation gives CASSITDTQYF.

The chain has TRBV11-2 and TRBJ1-1; tentatively, D is TRBD1 (5 bases). Per germline, CDR1 SGHAT and CDR2 FQNNGV. This CDR3 has 15 amino acids. Trimming stripped 3 bases from V and 4 bases from J, with 15 bases between. CDR3 region: CASSFPGGGSTEAFF. The DNA for the CDR3 is TGTGCCAGCAGCTTCCCCGGGGGGGGATCCACTGAAGCTTTCTTT.

The gene calls are TRBV5-1 and TRBJ1-1; D is unresolved. CDR3 length equals 14 residues. CDR1 SGHRS and CDR2 YFSETQ come from the germline V gene. Trimming took off 0 bases at V and 1 base at J, with 7 bases between the two ends. CDR3 coding DNA: TGCGCCAGCAGCTTGGGTTTACGGAACACTGAAGCTTTCTTT. Translation gives CASSLGLRNTEAFF.

This chain joins TRBV5-1 and TRBJ2-1; 9 nucleotides line up with TRBD2. The CDR3 is made up of 15 amino acids. Germline-derived CDR1 and CDR2 are SGHRS and YFSETQ. The ends lost 4 bases at V and 9 bases at J; junction bases unmatched: 11. CDR3 in DNA: TGCGCCAGCAGCCTTGGGACTAGCCCCGAGGGTGAGCAGTTCTTC. It codes for CASSLGTSPEGEQFF. The full variable domain, with the rest looked up from reference TRBV5-1 and TRBJ2-1, is KAGVTQTPRYLIKTRGQQVTLSCSPISGHRSVSWYQQTPGQGLQFLFEYFSETQRNKGNFPGRFSGRQFSNSRSEMNVSTLELGDSALYLCASSLGTSPEGEQFFGPGTRLTVL.

Worth noting for this clone: Other DNA sequences within the sample encode an identical CDR3. The chain couples TRBV30 to TRBJ1-1; D call uncertain. Germline lookup yields CDR1 GTSNPN and CDR2 SVGIG (reference sequence). The CDR3 is 12 residues long. The germline V and J ends were trimmed by 0 bases and 2 bases, with 4 bases remaining between them. The CDR3 DNA sequence: TGTGCCTGGAGTGTACTAAACACTGAAGCTTTCTTT. Translating it yields CAWSVLNTEAFF.

The gene calls are TRBV28 and TRBJ1-3, with 9 bases aligning to TRBD1. V was pared by 8 bases and J by 7 bases, with 3 bases of the junction left unmatched. The CDR3 length is 12 residues. In germline, CDR1 is MDHEN, CDR2 SYDVKM. The CDR3 nucleotides are TGTGCCAGCCGGGGACAGGGTAACACCATATATTTT. Translation gives CASRGQGNTIYF.

This chain connects TRBV7-2 to TRBJ2-7, with a tentative D call TRBD2 (5 bases). V was cut by 3 bases and J by 3 bases, with 15 bases left in between. The V gene's germline CDR1 is SGHTA and CDR2 FQGNSA. The CDR3 totals 15 residues. In DNA form, the CDR3 reads TGTGCCAGCAGCTTGCGAGGGTCCCACAACTACGAGCAGTACTTC. Protein product: CASSLRGSHNYEQYF.

In DNA, the CDR3 is TGTGCCACCTCGAACAGGGGAGTGCGAAAACAGCCCCAGCATTTT. This sequence encodes CATSNRGVRKQPQHF. V usage is TRBV28 and J usage is TRBJ1-5, with TRBD1 matching over 7 bases. The CDR3 loop spans 15 amino acids. Germline V CDR1 and CDR2: MDHEN, SYDVKM. J was trimmed by 7 bases and V by 10 bases; bases with no gene match: 16. Drawing the rest from reference TRBV28 and TRBJ1-5, the complete variable domain is DVKVTQSSRYLVKRTGEKVFLECVQDMDHENMFWYRQDPGLGLRLIYFSYDVKMKEKGDIPEGYSVSREKKERFSLILESASTNQTSMYLCATSNRGVRKQPQHFGDGTRLSIL.

This chain links TRBV30 with TRBJ1-2; D ambiguous. From germline, CDR1 is GTSNPN and CDR2 SVGIG (reference sequence). The CDR3 contains 12 residues. V was clipped by 4 bases and J by 0 bases, with 6 bases between them. CDR3 in DNA: TGTGCCTGGACCCCAACTAACTATGGCTACACCTTC. Its translation: CAWTPTNYGYTF. The complete variable domain, with remaining parts taken from reference TRBV30 and TRBJ1-2, reads SQTIHQWPATLVQPVGSPLSLECTVEGTSNPNLYWYRQAAGRGLQLLFYSVGIGQISSEVPQNLSASRPQDRQFILSSKKLLLSDSGFYLCAWTPTNYGYTFGSGTRLTVV.

The V gene is TRBV11-2, the J gene TRBJ2-7; the D gene could be TRBD1 or TRBD2 (5 bases each). V lost 1 base to trimming and J lost 2 bases, with 12 bases between them. Looked up from germline, CDR1 is SGHAT and CDR2 is FQNNGV. CDR3 size: 15 residues. The CDR3 spells CASSLVRDPAYEQYF. The CDR3 coding sequence is TGTGCCAGCAGCTTAGTCCGGGACCCAGCCTACGAGCAGTACTTC.